This entry lists 27 T cell receptor beta chains sequenced from one sample in a study of EBV T-cell therapy then PD-1 blockade in nasopharyngeal carcinoma (dated by TCRdb to about 2021). Libraries were built with the immunoSEQ multiplex PCR assay. The source is immuneACCESS, and TCRdb retained only in-frame sequences with V and J called. Part of the clones is not carried over; for the studies checked, unresolved V genes explain less than half of this, and the remainder is unexplained. This sample lists 15,000 to 20,000 clones; approximately 80% were detected once. Of the sample, about 32% is held by the ten largest clones. Taken with the paper, the label for treatment or condition translates to: AdE1-LMPpoly-expanded autologous EBV-specific T-cell therapy followed by anti-PD-1 nivolumab. These receptors lack a known antigen. The sequencing used CD8+ T cells from blood, collected at day 0 from a patient whose treatment included autologous EBV-specific T cells and nivolumab. The receptor set was obtained from a man aged 35-49 years with nasopharyngeal carcinoma.

The chain couples TRBV28 to TRBJ2-7; D is uncertain. The V and J ends lost 1 base and 3 bases respectively, with 7 bases between them. This CDR3 is built from 13 residues. Germline CDR1 is MDHEN and CDR2 is SYDVKM. CDR3 region: CASSLLSVYEQYF. The CDR3 nucleotides read TGTGCCAGCAGTTTATTGTCAGTCTACGAGCAGTACTTC.

The V call is TRBV10-2, the J call TRBJ1-1, with TRBD1 matching 10 bases. V was pared by 3 bases and J by 4 bases, with 2 bases of the junction left unmatched. The CDR3 has 14 residues. Germline V lookup: CDR1 WSHSY, CDR2 SAAADI. The CDR3 region has the DNA TGCGCCAGCAGTGACGGACAGGGGGTCACTGAAGCTTTCTTT. It yields the protein CASSDGQGVTEAFF.

The chain combines TRBV2 with TRBJ2-7, with D possibly matching TRBD1 (6 bases). Germline V CDR1 and CDR2: SNHLY, FYNNEI. This CDR3 has 11 amino acids. Trimming took 8 bases from V and 2 from J, leaving 7 bases between them. The CDR3 DNA sequence: TGTGCCAGCGCAGGGGCCTACGAGCAGTACTTC. This translates into CASAGAYEQYF.

The chain couples TRBV13 to TRBJ2-1; 12 bases fit TRBD2. V lost 6 bases and J lost 0; bases outside the gene matches: 9. Germline CDR1 PRHDT, CDR2 FYEKMQ (reference sequence). The CDR3 covers 18 residues. This CDR3 is CASSRFASGGASYNEQFF. The CDR3 DNA reads TGTGCCAGCAGTCGGTTCGCTAGCGGGGGGGCCTCCTACAATGAGCAGTTCTTC. Together with reference TRBV13 and TRBJ2-1, the CDR3 gives the full variable domain: AAGVIQSPRHLIKEKRETATLKCYPIPRHDTVYWYQQGPGQDPQFLISFYEKMQSDKGSIPDRFSAQQFSDYHSELNMSSLELGDSALYFCASSRFASGGASYNEQFFGPGTRLTVL.

The rearrangement links TRBV4-3 to TRBJ1-4; unclear D gene. This CDR3 contains 12 residues. Trimming removed 0 bases from V and 8 bases from J, with 4 bases in between. Germline CDR1 reads LGHNA; CDR2 reads YSLEER. The CDR3: CASSQDREKLFF. CDR3 sequence (DNA): TGCGCCAGCAGCCAAGATCGGGAAAAACTGTTTTTT.

This chain's CDR3 is CASSSPPGAGELFF. The CDR3 DNA follows: TGTGCCAGCAGCTCCCCTCCGGGGGCGGGGGAGCTGTTTTTT. The V and J genes are TRBV9 and TRBJ2-2; TRBD1 or TRBD2 may be the D gene (6 bases each). The CDR3 length is 14 residues. Germline V gives CDR1 SGDLS, CDR2 YYNGEE. V lost 4 bases and J 8 bases, leaving 15 bases between the germline ends.

By sample fraction, this clone is large. This chain uses TRBV7-9 with TRBJ1-4; the D is unclear. The germline gives CDR1 SEHNR, CDR2 FQNEAQ (reference sequence). This CDR3 spans 13 amino acids. V gave up 4 bases and J gave up 5 bases, with 8 bases separating them. CDR3 loop: CASSWGINEKLFF. The DNA for the CDR3 is TGTGCCAGCAGCTGGGGTATCAATGAAAAACTGTTTTTT.

The table lists this clone with a count of one. This sequence joins TRBV7-2 and TRBJ1-4; the D gene is possibly TRBD1 (5 bases). Germline loops: CDR1 SGHTA, CDR2 FQGNSA. The CDR3 length is 14 residues. V gave up 6 bases and J gave up 10 bases, with 18 bases separating them. CDR3 protein: CASSLYTQGGKLFF. The CDR3 region has the DNA TGTGCCAGCAGTCTTTATACGCAGGGTGGAAAACTGTTTTTT. Full variable domain (outside the CDR3, taken from reference TRBV7-2 and TRBJ1-4): GAGVSQSPSNKVTEKGKDVELRCDPISGHTALYWYRQSLGQGLEFLIYFQGNSAPDKSGLPSDRFSAERTGGSVSTLTIQRTQQEDSAVYLCASSLYTQGGKLFFGSGTQLSVL.

The V call is TRBV15, the J call TRBJ2-7, with no clear D. CDR3 size: 13 residues. Trimming removed 0 bases from V and 5 bases from J, with 8 bases in between. Per germline, CDR1 LNHNV and CDR2 YYDKDF (reference sequence). The CDR3 bases are TGTGCCACCAGCAGAGATGAGGCCGACGAGCAGTACTTC. The encoded protein is CATSRDEADEQYF.

The V call is TRBV4-1, the J call TRBJ2-5; unclear D gene. With 0 bases removed from V and 2 bases from J, the gap between germline ends came to 10 bases. The CDR3 has 15 amino acids. CDR1 and CDR2 from the germline V gene are MGHRA and YSYEKL. CDR3 region: CASSQDLGFQETQYF. In nucleotides, the CDR3 is TGCGCCAGCAGCCAAGATCTAGGGTTTCAAGAGACCCAGTACTTC.

V is TRBV4-3 and J is TRBJ1-1; the D is unclear. The V end was cut by 1 base, the J end by 6 bases, with 12 bases between. The CDR3 spans 14 residues. The germline gives CDR1 LGHNA, CDR2 YSLEER. The CDR3: CASSQGVGRAEAFF. CDR3 bases: TGCGCCAGCAGCCAAGGTGTCGGTAGGGCTGAAGCTTTCTTT.

The chain has TRBV7-6 and TRBJ2-1; D may correspond to TRBD1 or TRBD2 (6 bases each). Trimming left V 0 bases short and J 10 bases short, with 10 bases between. The CDR3 spans 13 residues. Looked up from germline, CDR1 is SGHVS and CDR2 is FNYEAQ. The CDR3 nucleotides are TGTGCCAGCAGCTTAGCGGGGGGCAGGGAGCAGTTCTTC. Protein product: CASSLAGGREQFF.

The chain carries TRBV14 and TRBJ2-5; 8 bases fit TRBD2. CDR3 size: 14 residues. The J segment lost 4 bases and the V segment lost 2 bases, leaving 3 bases of the junction unmatched. CDR1 SGHDN and CDR2 FVKESK come from the germline V gene. The CDR3 protein is CASSQKRGRETQYF. The CDR3 nucleotides are TGTGCCAGCAGCCAAAAGCGGGGGAGAGAGACCCAGTACTTC.

CDR3 DNA: TGTGCCAGCAGTTTTCGGGCAGCACTGAACACTGAAGCTTTCTTT. This codes for CASSFRAALNTEAFF. The rearrangement joins TRBV27 to TRBJ1-1; D remains ambiguous. Germline CDR1 MNHEY, CDR2 SMNVEV (reference sequence). With 3 bases removed from V and 0 bases from J, the gap between germline ends came to 11 bases. The CDR3 is 15 amino acids.

This clone was counted a few times. The V gene is TRBV7-9, the J gene TRBJ1-5, with a weak D call TRBD1 (6 bases). Germline CDR1 and CDR2: SEHNR and FQNEAQ (reference sequence). V was trimmed by 4 bases and J by 6 bases, leaving 16 bases between them. This CDR3 comprises 15 residues. CDR3: CASSSETRGSQPQHF. The DNA of the CDR3 is TGTGCCAGCAGCTCCGAAACCAGGGGATCTCAGCCCCAGCATTTT.

V is TRBV5-6 and J is TRBJ1-2; 9 nucleotides align to TRBD1. V lost 1 base and J lost 3; bases outside the gene matches: 10. The CDR3 totals 17 residues. The germline gives CDR1 SGHDT, CDR2 YYEEEE. The CDR3 DNA sequence: TGTGCCAGCAGCTTGTTGGAATGGGACAGGGAGGACTATGGCTACACCTTC. It translates to CASSLLEWDREDYGYTF.

The chain couples TRBV4-2 to TRBJ2-7, with a tentative D call TRBD2 (5 bases). This CDR3 comprises 15 residues. Trimming stripped 1 base from V and 4 bases from J, with 14 bases between. The germline CDR1 and CDR2 sequences are LGHNA and YNFKEQ. DNA for the CDR3: TGTGCCAGCAGCCAAGCGCTGGGAGACCCGTACGAGCAGTACTTC. This encodes CASSQALGDPYEQYF.

The V and J genes are TRBV19 and TRBJ1-1; D not resolved. Trimming pared 0 bases from V and 0 bases from J, leaving 17 bases between. CDR1 is LNHDA, CDR2 SQIVND, per germline (reference sequence). This CDR3 contains 18 residues. The CDR3 DNA follows: TGTGCCAGTAGTATAGAACGAGCCCGTGGCTACTTGAACACTGAAGCTTTCTTT. This encodes CASSIERARGYLNTEAFF.

This rearrangement joins TRBV13 to TRBJ2-1; D gene uncertain. The CDR3 has 15 residues. V gave up 5 bases and J gave up 3 bases, with 14 bases separating them. Germline V gene lookup returns CDR1 PRHDT and CDR2 FYEKMQ (reference sequence). CDR3: CASSHQGPIYNEQFF. The CDR3 coding sequence is TGTGCCAGCAGCCACCAAGGGCCCATCTACAATGAGCAGTTCTTC.

In its sample, this clone ranks as medium-sized. The chain has TRBV2 and TRBJ2-7, with D possibly being TRBD1 (5 bases). CDR1 and CDR2 from the germline V gene are SNHLY and FYNNEI. V was trimmed by 7 bases and J by 2 bases, leaving 9 bases between them. The CDR3 consists of 12 residues. CDR3 sequence reads: CASNDSPYEQYF. CDR3 coding DNA: TGTGCCAGCAATGACAGCCCCTACGAGCAGTACTTC. The full variable domain, with the rest looked up from reference TRBV2 and TRBJ2-7, is EPEVTQTPSHQVTQMGQEVILRCVPISNHLYFYWYRQILGQKVEFLVSFYNNEISEKSEIFDDQFSVERPDGSNFTLKIRSTKLEDSAMYFCASNDSPYEQYFGPGTRLTVT.

The rearrangement links TRBV28 to TRBJ1-1; D unresolved. There are 11 residues in the CDR3. Germline CDR1 is MDHEN and CDR2 is SYDVKM. V lost 4 bases, J lost 2 bases, and 2 bases lay in between. This CDR3 is CASSSNTEAFF. The DNA of the CDR3 is TGTGCCAGCAGTTCCAACACTGAAGCTTTCTTT.

The chain links TRBV6-1 to TRBJ1-2; 9 bases match TRBD1. The CDR3 length is 15 residues. The germline V gene has CDR1 MNHNS and CDR2 SASEGT. The trim removed 5 bases at V and 2 bases at J, leaving 6 bases unmatched. Written as DNA, the CDR3 is TGTGCCAGCAGTTTGGACAGGGGCTACAACTATGGCTACACCTTC. Translation gives CASSLDRGYNYGYTF.

The chain combines TRBV28 with TRBJ2-5, with a possible D match to TRBD1 (6 bases). The V gene's germline CDR1 is MDHEN and CDR2 SYDVKM. The CDR3 contains 13 residues. V lost 4 bases, J lost 4 bases, and 10 bases lay in between. Here the CDR3 DNA reads TGTGCCAGCAGTTCCAGGGGCCCAGAGACCCAGTACTTC. Its translation: CASSSRGPETQYF.

The V and J genes are TRBV6-2 or TRBV6-3 and TRBJ1-2; D is uncertain. Trimming removed 0 bases from V and 0 bases from J, with 11 bases in between. The CDR3 has 16 residues. The V gene's germline CDR1 is MNHEY and CDR2 SVGEGT. DNA of the CDR3: TGTGCCAGCAGTTACTCAGGAGGAGATACTAACTATGGCTACACCTTC. Translation: CASSYSGGDTNYGYTF.

This clone was recorded a few times. The same CDR3 also results from other DNA sequences found in this sample. The V and J genes are TRBV4-1 and TRBJ2-7; the D gene is possibly TRBD2 (5 bases). V lost 4 bases and J 4 bases, leaving 17 bases between the germline ends. CDR1 and CDR2 (germline): MGHRA, YSYEKL. The CDR3 has 15 amino acids. The CDR3 here is CASSPQVPTGYEQYF. The CDR3 DNA sequence: TGCGCCAGCAGCCCGCAGGTACCGACGGGGTACGAGCAGTACTTC.

This chain links TRBV6-5 with TRBJ2-2; 7 bases align to TRBD1. This CDR3 comprises 15 residues. V gave up 6 bases and J gave up 1 base; unmatched junction bases: 5. CDR1 and CDR2 (germline): MNHEY, SVGAGI. Here the CDR3 DNA reads TGTGCCAGCAGCCCAACAGGGGAGAACACCGGGGAGCTGTTTTTT. It encodes CASSPTGENTGELFF.

V is TRBV7-6 and J is TRBJ1-1, with 8 nucleotides matching TRBD1. In germline, CDR1 is SGHVS, CDR2 FNYEAQ. The CDR3 contains 18 residues. With 1 base clipped from V and 0 bases from J, the junction kept 10 bases outside the gene matches. In nucleotides, the CDR3 is TGTGCCAGCAGCTTAGGGCAGGGGGCAGCCACGTTGAACACTGAAGCTTTCTTT. Its protein product is CASSLGQGAATLNTEAFF.